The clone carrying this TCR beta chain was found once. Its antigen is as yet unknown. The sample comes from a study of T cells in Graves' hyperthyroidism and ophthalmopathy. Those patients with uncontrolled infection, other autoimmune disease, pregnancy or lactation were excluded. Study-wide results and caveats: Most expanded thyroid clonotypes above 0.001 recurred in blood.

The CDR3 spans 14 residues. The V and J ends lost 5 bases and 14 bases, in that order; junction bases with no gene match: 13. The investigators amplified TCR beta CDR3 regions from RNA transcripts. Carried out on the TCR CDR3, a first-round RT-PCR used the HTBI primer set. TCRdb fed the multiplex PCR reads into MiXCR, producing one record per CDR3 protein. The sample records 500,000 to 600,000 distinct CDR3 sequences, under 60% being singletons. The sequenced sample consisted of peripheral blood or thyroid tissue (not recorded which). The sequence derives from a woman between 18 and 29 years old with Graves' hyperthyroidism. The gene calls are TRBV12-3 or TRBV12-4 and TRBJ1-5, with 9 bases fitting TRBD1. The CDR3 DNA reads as TGTGCCAGCAGTGAACCGGGACAGGGTCCCTACGAGCATTTT. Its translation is CASSEPGQGPYEHF.